Following are 24 T cell receptor beta chains from one sample sequenced in a study of cytomegalovirus exposure and HLA in healthy donors. Here immunoSEQ multiplex PCR was the method, and the copy in TCRdb shows in-frame clones only, minus some. The top ten hold approximately 3.1% of the sample, which has about 160,000 clones, approximately 90% seen once. The sample comprised PBMCs. The source of these receptors is a man between 18 and 35 years old in good health and CMV-seronegative.

V is TRBV4-1 and J is TRBJ2-3; the match to TRBD2 covers 9 bases. The J segment lost 0 bases and the V segment lost 1 base, leaving 8 bases of the junction unmatched. The germline CDR1 and CDR2 sequences are MGHRA and YSYEKL. The CDR3 consists of 18 residues. The CDR3 loop is CASSQVTQTSGSTDTQYF. The CDR3 DNA reads TGCGCCAGCAGCCAAGTGACCCAGACTAGCGGAAGCACAGATACGCAGTATTTT.

V gene TRBV6-1 combines with J gene TRBJ1-2; D not resolved. V lost 6 bases and J lost 0, with 11 bases in between. The CDR3 is 14 amino acids. Germline V gene data show CDR1 as MNHNS and CDR2 as SASEGT. CDR3 amino acids: CASRSLGANYGYTF. The CDR3 nucleotides read TGTGCCAGCAGAAGTCTCGGGGCTAACTATGGCTACACCTTC.

The chain uses TRBV5-8 and TRBJ1-2, with D perhaps TRBD1 (5 bases). Trimming stripped 4 bases from V and 2 bases from J, with 12 bases between. Germline V lookup: CDR1 SGHTS, CDR2 YDEGEE. CDR3 length equals 14 residues. The CDR3 reads CASSHRGTNYGYTF. CDR3 nucleotide sequence: TGTGCCAGCAGCCATCGGGGGACCAACTATGGCTACACCTTC.

The chain couples TRBV19 to TRBJ1-4, with TRBD1 identical over 9 bases. The CDR3 has 16 amino acids. The junction had 22 bases not matched to a gene; V was cut back by 8 bases and J by 15 bases. The V gene's germline CDR1 is LNHDA and CDR2 SQIVND (reference sequence). CDR3 loop: CASRLTGTGTLDLLFF. The CDR3 DNA is TGTGCCAGTCGATTAACCGGGACAGGGACATTAGATCTCTTGTTTTTT. The entire variable domain, with the rest obtained from reference TRBV19 and TRBJ1-4, is as follows: DGGITQSPKYLFRKEGQNVTLSCEQNLNHDAMYWYRQDPGQGLRLIYYSQIVNDFQKGDIAEGYSVSREKKESFPLTVTSAQKNPTAFYLCASRLTGTGTLDLLFFGSGTQLSVL.

The V call is TRBV2, the J call TRBJ2-3; a possible D gene is TRBD2 (6 bases). Per the germline V gene, CDR1 is SNHLY and CDR2 is FYNNEI. Trimming shortened V by 6 bases and J by 4 bases, and 8 bases separated the two germline ends. This CDR3 spans 12 amino acids. The CDR3 DNA reads as TGTGCCAGCAGGACGGGGGCAGATACGCAGTATTTT. It yields the protein CASRTGADTQYF.

J is TRBJ1-5 and V is TRBV9; 7 bases map to TRBD1. Germline V gene data show CDR1 as SGDLS and CDR2 as YYNGEE. V shed 0 bases and J 7 bases; nucleotides not matched to a gene: 7. The CDR3 runs to 15 residues. The CDR3 sequence is CASSVATRGRQPQHF. CDR3 coding DNA: TGTGCCAGCAGCGTAGCTACTAGGGGGCGGCAGCCCCAGCATTTT.

This rearrangement joins TRBV6-4 to TRBJ2-1; perhaps TRBD2 as D (6 bases). Germline lookup yields CDR1 MRHNA and CDR2 SNTAGT. Trimming removed 4 bases from V and 0 bases from J, with 13 bases in between. The CDR3 totals 16 residues. This CDR3 reads CASSAWTGVSYNEQFF. CDR3 bases: TGTGCCAGCAGTGCCTGGACGGGGGTCTCCTACAATGAGCAGTTCTTC.

This chain uses TRBV7-9 with TRBJ2-3; D not resolved. Deletions cut 3 bases from V and 0 bases from J, with 13 bases between. The CDR3 is 16 residues long. The germline CDR1 and CDR2 sequences are SEHNR and FQNEAQ (reference sequence). The CDR3 reads CASSLVDKPSTDTQYF. The CDR3 region has the DNA TGTGCCAGCAGCTTGGTCGACAAGCCTAGCACAGATACGCAGTATTTT.

This clone was counted a few times. Additional DNA sequences in this sample encode the identical CDR3. The chain recombines TRBV25-1 with TRBJ1-5, with unresolved D. Looked up from germline, CDR1 is MGHDK and CDR2 is SYGVNS. The CDR3 totals 14 residues. Trimming took 3 bases from V and 3 from J, leaving 9 bases between them. The CDR3 DNA reads as TGTGCCAGCAGTGAGGAGGGATCCAATCAGCCCCAGCATTTT. Translation gives CASSEEGSNQPQHF. Full variable domain (rest looked up from reference TRBV25-1 and TRBJ1-5): EADIYQTPRYLVIGTGKKITLECSQTMGHDKMYWYQQDPGMELHLIHYSYGVNSTEKGDLSSESTVSRIRTEHFPLTLESARPSHTSQYLCASSEEGSNQPQHFGDGTRLSIL.

This clone was picked up one time. The V gene is TRBV27, the J gene TRBJ2-7; 8 positions match TRBD2. V trimming: 3 bases; J trimming: 4 bases; junction bases outside the gene matches: 8. The CDR3 covers 15 residues. CDR1 and CDR2 (germline): MNHEY, SMNVEV (reference sequence). CDR3: CASSLTSASDYEQYF. In DNA, the CDR3 is TGTGCCAGCAGTTTGACTAGCGCGTCAGATTACGAGCAGTACTTC.

The V call is TRBV5-1, the J call TRBJ1-1; D may be TRBD1 (6 bases). V lost 2 bases and J 4 bases, leaving 12 bases between the germline ends. From germline, CDR1 is SGHRS and CDR2 YFSETQ. The CDR3 is made up of 14 amino acids. CDR3 amino acids: CASSFKTGSTEAFF. The CDR3 region has the DNA TGCGCCAGCAGCTTTAAGACAGGTAGCACTGAAGCTTTCTTT.

The count of this clone is one. The V call is TRBV11-2, the J call TRBJ2-7, with D hard to call. There are 13 residues in the CDR3. V was trimmed by 3 bases and J by 2 bases, leaving 8 bases between them. Germline CDR1 SGHAT, CDR2 FQNNGV. CDR3 sequence (DNA): TGTGCCAGCAGCTTCCAGGTAGCCTACGAGCAGTACTTC. As protein: CASSFQVAYEQYF.

This rearrangement joins TRBV28 to TRBJ2-3; D remains ambiguous. Per the germline V gene, CDR1 is MDHEN and CDR2 is SYDVKM. Trimming took 3 bases from V and 2 from J, leaving 9 bases between them. The CDR3 length is 14 residues. CDR3 sequence reads: CASSFLGSTDTQYF. CDR3 DNA: TGTGCCAGCAGTTTTCTAGGATCCACAGATACGCAGTATTTT.

This chain joins TRBV2 and TRBJ1-5; TRBD1 matches at 8 bases. The CDR3 totals 14 residues. The V gene end was trimmed by 2 bases and the J gene end by 5 bases; junction bases not matched to a gene: 2. Germline CDR1 and CDR2: SNHLY and FYNNEI. CDR3 protein: CASSEMTGDQPQHF. CDR3 coding DNA: TGTGCCAGCAGTGAAATGACAGGGGATCAGCCCCAGCATTTT. The variable domain in full, completed from reference TRBV2 and TRBJ1-5, reads EPEVTQTPSHQVTQMGQEVILRCVPISNHLYFYWYRQILGQKVEFLVSFYNNEISEKSEIFDDQFSVERPDGSNFTLKIRSTKLEDSAMYFCASSEMTGDQPQHFGDGTRLSIL.

In this sample, this clone turned up once. The chain employs TRBV19 and TRBJ2-1, with 9 positions matching TRBD2. The junction had 1 base not matched to a gene; V was cut back by 4 bases and J by 0 bases. CDR1 is LNHDA, CDR2 SQIVND, per germline (reference sequence). There are 15 residues in the CDR3. CDR3 sequence (DNA): TGTGCCAGTAGTAATAGCGGGAGCTCCTACAATGAGCAGTTCTTC. It is translated as CASSNSGSSYNEQFF.

The chain combines TRBV5-6 with TRBJ1-5; TRBD1 is a possible D gene (6 bases). CDR3 size: 16 residues. Germline CDR1 and CDR2: SGHDT and YYEEEE. V lost 0 bases and J 2 bases, leaving 12 bases between the germline ends. In DNA, the CDR3 is TGTGCCAGCAGCTTGGCCGGCAGGGGAGGCAATCAGCCCCAGCATTTT. Amino acids: CASSLAGRGGNQPQHF.

The rearrangement links TRBV27 to TRBJ2-1, with 9 nucleotides matching TRBD2. Germline CDR1 MNHEY, CDR2 SMNVEV (reference sequence). CDR3 length: 13 amino acids. Losses at the gene ends were 2 bases for V and 9 bases for J; bases not matched to a gene: 2. CDR3 sequence (DNA): TGTGCCAGCAGTTTAGCACTAGCGGGTGAGCAGTTCTTC. This gives the protein CASSLALAGEQFF.

CDR3 loop: CASSQDLGQRLNYGYTF. CDR3 nucleotide sequence: TGCGCCAGCAGCCAAGATCTGGGACAGCGATTAAACTATGGCTACACCTTC. The chain couples TRBV4-1 to TRBJ1-2; 7 nucleotides agree with TRBD1. The CDR3 length is 17 residues. Germline CDR1 is MGHRA and CDR2 is YSYEKL. Germline trimming cut 0 bases from V and 2 bases from J; bases unmatched to any gene: 9.

The chain is built from TRBV7-6 and TRBJ2-3, with D maybe TRBD2 (6 bases). Germline assignment: CDR1 SGHVS and CDR2 FNYEAQ. V dropped 4 bases and J dropped 2 bases, with 13 bases sitting between them. CDR3 length: 15 amino acids. In DNA form, the CDR3 reads TGTGCCAGCAGCTCCTTGGGGGGTCACACAGATACGCAGTATTTT. It translates to CASSSLGGHTDTQYF. Together with reference TRBV7-6 and TRBJ2-3, the CDR3 gives the full variable domain: GAGVSQSPRYKVTKRGQDVALRCDPISGHVSLYWYRQALGQGPEFLTYFNYEAQQDKSGLPNDRFSAERPEGSISTLTIQRTEQRDSAMYRCASSSLGGHTDTQYFGPGTRLTVL.

The chain couples TRBV11-3 to TRBJ2-3; D remains ambiguous. Between the trimmed V and J ends, which lost 5 bases and 0 bases, there was a span of 9 bases. The CDR3 runs 14 residues. The V gene's germline CDR1 is SGHNT and CDR2 YENEEA. CDR3 DNA: TGTGCCAGCAGCCCCTCTTTCAGCACAGATACGCAGTATTTT. Protein: CASSPSFSTDTQYF. The complete variable domain, with remaining parts taken from reference TRBV11-3 and TRBJ2-3, reads EAGVVQSPRYKIIEKKQPVAFWCNPISGHNTLYWYLQNLGQGPELLIRYENEEAVDDSQLPKDRFSAERLKGVDSTLKIQPAELGDSAVYLCASSPSFSTDTQYFGPGTRLTVL.

The chain links TRBV29-1 to TRBJ2-5; TRBD1 might be the D (6 bases). The end of the DNA fits TRBJ2-7 better, so the J call may be wrong. The CDR3 covers 12 residues. In germline, CDR1 is SQVTM, CDR2 ANQGSEA. CDR3 amino acids: CSVERTDYEQYF. CDR3 coding DNA: TGCAGCGTTGAACGGACAGACTACGAGCAGTACTTC.

The chain recombines TRBV18 with TRBJ2-6; the match to TRBD1 covers 9 bases. Germline trimming cut 3 bases from V and 3 bases from J; bases unmatched to any gene: 9. CDR3 length: 18 amino acids. Per the germline V gene, CDR1 is KGHSH and CDR2 is LQKENI. CDR3 sequence: CASSPSVQGAGGANVLTF. In nucleotides, the CDR3 is TGTGCCAGCTCACCGAGTGTACAGGGGGCTGGTGGGGCCAACGTCCTGACTTTC. Using reference TRBV18 and TRBJ2-6 for the parts outside the CDR3, the full variable domain is NAGVMQNPRHLVRRRGQEARLRCSPMKGHSHVYWYRQLPEEGLKFMVYLQKENIIDESGMPKERFSAEFPKEGPSILRIQQVVRGDSAAYFCASSPSVQGAGGANVLTFGAGSRLTVL.

CDR3 DNA: TGTGCCAGCAGTTACTACCCCGACAGGGACGAGCAGTACTTC. Translation gives CASSYYPDRDEQYF. V usage is TRBV6-6 and J usage is TRBJ2-7; 7 bases fit TRBD1. J was trimmed by 5 bases and V by 1 base; bases with no gene match: 5. This CDR3 has 14 residues. Germline V CDR1 and CDR2: MNHNY, SVGAGI (reference sequence).

The chain combines TRBV6-1 with TRBJ1-2; D call uncertain. Germline V CDR1 and CDR2: MNHNS, SASEGT. The V gene lost 8 bases and the J gene lost 0 bases, with 10 bases spanning the gap. This CDR3 spans 13 amino acids. In DNA, the CDR3 is TGTGCCAGCTATCTTTCAGCTAACTATGGCTACACCTTC. This translates into CASYLSANYGYTF.